One and the same sample provided the 30 T cell receptor beta chains below, sequenced in a study of cytomegalovirus exposure and HLA in healthy donors. This table comes from immunoSEQ multiplex PCR, and its TCRdb copy is limited to in-frame clones, with some not included. The sample shows some 140,000 clones, 86% of them seen only once. The material sequenced was PBMCs. These receptors were obtained from a human donor in good health.

This rearrangement joins TRBV6-6 to TRBJ2-5; D perhaps matches TRBD1 (6 bases). From germline, CDR1 is MNHNY and CDR2 SVGAGI (reference sequence). The CDR3 extends over 13 amino acids. V lost 5 bases to trimming and J lost 3 bases, with 10 bases between them. The DNA of the CDR3 is TGTGCCAGCAGTAACACAGGGAAAGAGACCCAGTACTTC. This sequence encodes CASSNTGKETQYF.

The chain carries TRBV19 and TRBJ2-7, with D unclear. V lost 3 bases and J 1 base, leaving 7 bases between the germline ends. CDR3 length: 13 residues. CDR1 and CDR2 from the germline V gene are LNHDA and SQIVND (reference sequence). CDR3 sequence (DNA): TGTGCCAGTAGTATGACACCGTCCTACGAGCAGTACTTC. Translated: CASSMTPSYEQYF.

The sample holds one count of this clone. This rearrangement joins TRBV18 to TRBJ1-1; D is unclear. The CDR3 runs 13 residues. Germline CDR1 is KGHSH and CDR2 is LQKENI. The V and J ends lost 3 bases and 4 bases respectively, with 9 bases between them. The CDR3 sequence: CASSPLGVTEAFF. CDR3 sequence (DNA): TGTGCCAGCTCACCGTTGGGAGTCACTGAAGCTTTCTTT.

This clone has a handful of counts. V gene TRBV7-3 combines with J gene TRBJ2-5; 9 nucleotides line up with TRBD2. The CDR3 is made up of 14 amino acids. J was trimmed by 2 bases and V by 3 bases; bases with no gene match: 1. The germline CDR1 and CDR2 sequences are SGHTA and FQGTGA. CDR3 loop: CASSFAGGQETQYF. CDR3 sequence (DNA): TGTGCCAGCAGCTTCGCGGGAGGGCAAGAGACCCAGTACTTC.

The rearrangement joins TRBV6-1 to TRBJ1-2, with 7 bases identical to TRBD1. The trim removed 5 bases at V and 4 bases at J, leaving 4 bases unmatched. The CDR3 length is 13 residues. Germline CDR1 and CDR2: MNHNS and SASEGT. The CDR3 nucleotides are TGTGCCAGCAGTTCCGGACAGGTCTATGGCTACACCTTC. It is translated as CASSSGQVYGYTF.

The chain carries TRBV5-6 and TRBJ1-5, with unresolved D. CDR1 is SGHDT, CDR2 YYEEEE, per germline. The CDR3 consists of 14 residues. V gave up 1 base and J gave up 11 bases, with 16 bases separating them. CDR3 coding DNA: TGTGCCAGCAGCTTGCGGGGAGGGATGATGACCCAGCATTTT. This encodes CASSLRGGMMTQHF.

The gene calls are TRBV27 and TRBJ1-6; D call uncertain. The CDR3 is made up of 16 amino acids. V dropped 6 bases and J dropped 7 bases, with 19 bases sitting between them. Germline V gene lookup returns CDR1 MNHEY and CDR2 SMNVEV (reference sequence). The CDR3 loop reads CASSLSIGKLNSPLHF. CDR3 nucleotide sequence: TGTGCCAGCAGCCTAAGTATCGGGAAACTCAATTCACCCCTCCACTTT.

This rearrangement joins TRBV6-5 to TRBJ1-5; D is uncertain. Germline assignment: CDR1 MNHEY and CDR2 SVGAGI. This CDR3 has 13 amino acids. Trimming cost V 0 bases and J 5 bases, with 5 bases left between them. The DNA of the CDR3 is TGTGCCAGCAGTTACTCCCAGGATCAGCCCCAGCATTTT. Protein sequence: CASSYSQDQPQHF.

V and J are TRBV25-1 and TRBJ1-4; TRBD1 agrees at 8 bases. Trimming at V came to 3 bases and at J to 11 bases, leaving 8 bases not matched to a gene. Germline loops: CDR1 MGHDK, CDR2 SYGVNS. CDR3 size: 14 residues. The CDR3 sequence is CASSDDRGAYKLFF. The CDR3 DNA reads TGTGCCAGCAGTGACGACAGGGGCGCGTATAAACTGTTTTTT.

V and J are TRBV5-6 and TRBJ1-2; D remains ambiguous. V was shortened by 3 bases and J by 3 bases, with 9 bases between the two germline ends. The germline V gene encodes CDR1 SGHDT and CDR2 YYEEEE. The CDR3 loop spans 13 amino acids. The CDR3: CASSYITDYGYTF. CDR3 bases: TGTGCCAGCAGCTATATTACAGACTATGGCTACACCTTC.

The V gene is TRBV4-3, the J gene TRBJ1-1; D ambiguous. CDR1 and CDR2 from the germline V gene are LGHNA and YSLEER. The CDR3 contains 16 residues. V lost 1 base, J lost 1 base, and 13 bases lay in between. CDR3: CASSQVVFSSNTEAFF. For the CDR3, the DNA is TGCGCCAGCAGCCAAGTCGTTTTCTCGTCGAACACTGAAGCTTTCTTT.

This chain connects TRBV7-6 to TRBJ2-2; 8 nucleotides agree with TRBD1. Germline CDR1 and CDR2: SGHVS and FNYEAQ. The CDR3 spans 14 residues. Unmatched junction bases numbered 4, after V lost 5 bases and J lost 5 bases. The CDR3 bases are TGTGCCAGCAGCGTAAACAGGGGGACCGGGGAGCTGTTTTTT. As protein: CASSVNRGTGELFF.

The chain has TRBV25-1 and TRBJ2-5; TRBD1 matches 7 bases. This CDR3 is 15 amino acids long. V lost 3 bases, J lost 4 bases, and 8 bases stayed unmatched. The germline V gene has CDR1 MGHDK and CDR2 SYGVNS. The CDR3 DNA reads TGTGCCAGCAGTGATAGGGAAGGGGGCAGAGAGACCCAGTACTTC. Translated, it gives CASSDREGGRETQYF.

V gene TRBV29-1 combines with J gene TRBJ2-7; D is possibly TRBD1 (5 bases). Between the trimmed V and J ends, which lost 2 bases and 5 bases, there was a span of 13 bases. Germline CDR1 is SQVTM and CDR2 is ANQGSEA. The CDR3 length is 13 residues. The CDR3 nucleotides are TGCAGCGTTGAATCTCCAGGGTTCGACGAGCAGTACTTC. Its protein is CSVESPGFDEQYF.

CDR3 sequence reads: CASSPIRTTLGPPQHF. The CDR3 bases are TGTGCCAGCAGTCCGATCCGGACAACCTTGGGGCCGCCCCAGCATTTT. V and J are TRBV28 and TRBJ1-5; weak D call: TRBD1 (5 bases). Germline CDR1 MDHEN, CDR2 SYDVKM. With 5 bases removed from V and 9 bases from J, the gap between germline ends came to 23 bases. The CDR3 is 16 amino acids.

The chain uses TRBV2 and TRBJ2-7, with a tentative D call TRBD1 (5 bases). CDR3 length equals 14 residues. The ends were cut back, 8 bases at V and 1 base at J, with 15 bases in the middle. Germline V gene data show CDR1 as SNHLY and CDR2 as FYNNEI. The CDR3 DNA reads as TGTGCCAGCCAAAAGGGGATGACGTCCTACGAGCAGTACTTC. It translates to CASQKGMTSYEQYF.

Here the CDR3 reads CASSYRRGSYEQYF. The CDR3 DNA follows: TGTGCCAGCAGTTACAGACGGGGCTCCTACGAGCAGTACTTC. The V gene is TRBV6-5, the J gene TRBJ2-7; a weak D match, TRBD2 (5 bases). The V gene lost 2 bases and the J gene lost 0 bases, with 8 bases spanning the gap. The CDR3 length is 14 residues. Germline CDR1 is MNHEY and CDR2 is SVGAGI.

The chain uses TRBV6-1 and TRBJ1-3, with a tentative D call TRBD1 (5 bases). This CDR3 spans 14 amino acids. Trimming took off 8 bases at V and 0 bases at J, with 11 bases between the two ends. CDR1 and CDR2 (germline): MNHNS, SASEGT. CDR3 in DNA: TGTGCCAGCTTACCAGGGTACTCTGGAAACACCATATATTTT. As protein: CASLPGYSGNTIYF.

The chain has TRBV5-4 and TRBJ1-2; D uncertain. The V and J ends lost 4 bases and 3 bases respectively, with 10 bases between them. Germline loops: CDR1 SGHNT, CDR2 YYREEE (reference sequence). The CDR3 has 13 residues. In DNA form, the CDR3 reads TGTGCCAGCAGCGGAGGACTGGACTATGGCTACACCTTC. Its translation: CASSGGLDYGYTF.

The chain has TRBV7-9 and TRBJ1-1; the D is unclear. This CDR3 is 11 amino acids long. Trimming took 5 bases from V and 6 from J, leaving 7 bases between them. Germline V gene lookup returns CDR1 SEHNR and CDR2 FQNEAQ (reference sequence). CDR3 DNA: TGTGCCAGCAGCCACACAGCTGAAGCTTTCTTT. Translated, it gives CASSHTAEAFF. Combining the CDR3 with reference TRBV7-9 and TRBJ1-1 gives the whole variable domain DTGVSQNPRHKITKRGQNVTFRCDPISEHNRLYWYRQTLGQGPEFLTYFQNEAQLEKSRLLSDRFSAERPKGSFSTLEIQRTEQGDSAMYLCASSHTAEAFFGQGTRLTVV.

The V and J genes are TRBV15 and TRBJ2-5, with 9 bases aligning to TRBD1. CDR1 and CDR2 (germline): LNHNV, YYDKDF (reference sequence). CDR3 length equals 17 residues. The J segment lost 1 base and the V segment lost 1 base, leaving 7 bases of the junction unmatched. This chain's CDR3 is CATSRGGTGRFQETQYF. For the CDR3, the DNA is TGTGCCACCAGCAGAGGAGGGACAGGGAGGTTCCAAGAGACCCAGTACTTC.

The rearrangement uses TRBV19 and TRBJ2-1; TRBD2 aligns across 8 bases. The CDR3 extends over 15 amino acids. Unmatched junction bases numbered 5, after V lost 5 bases and J lost 2 bases. Germline V gene sequence: CDR1 LNHDA, CDR2 SQIVND (reference sequence). The CDR3 bases are TGTGCCAGTAGTCCGCGGGGGGATCCCTACAATGAGCAGTTCTTC. Translated: CASSPRGDPYNEQFF.

This clone came up a few times. V gene TRBV2 combines with J gene TRBJ1-6, with no clear D. The CDR3 is 11 amino acids. Germline values: CDR1 SNHLY, CDR2 FYNNEI. The V gene lost 4 bases and the J gene lost 9 bases, with 4 bases spanning the gap. CDR3 in DNA: TGTGCCAGCAGTGTCCTTTCACCCCTCCACTTT. As protein: CASSVLSPLHF.

Concerning this clone: A junction boundary mismatches the germline segment, possibly from a read error. The chain couples TRBV2 to TRBJ1-6, with D perhaps matching TRBD1 (6 bases). CDR3 length: 13 amino acids. The germline V gene has CDR1 SNHLY and CDR2 FYNNEI. CDR3 protein: CATEYRVNSPLHF. CDR3 bases: TGTGCCACGGAATACAGGGTGAATTCACCCCTCCATTTT.

The chain employs TRBV2 and TRBJ1-2; 8 bases are a match to TRBD1. Germline values: CDR1 SNHLY, CDR2 FYNNEI. After removal of 9 bases from V and 6 bases from J, the junction contained 6 bases not matched to a gene. CDR3 length: 12 residues. CDR3 DNA: TGTGCCAGTTACAGGGGGATGAATGGCTACACCTTC. This codes for CASYRGMNGYTF.

This chain connects TRBV11-2 to TRBJ2-7; tentative D call: TRBD1 (5 bases). The germline gives CDR1 SGHAT, CDR2 FQNNGV. CDR3 length equals 15 residues. Trimming left V 6 bases short and J 4 bases short, with 19 bases between. The CDR3 DNA reads as TGTGCCAGCAGTTTTAGGGTGACAGCTAATTACGAGCAGTACTTC. It codes for CASSFRVTANYEQYF.

The chain has TRBV7-3 and TRBJ1-1, with 7 bases that match TRBD1. Per the germline V gene, CDR1 is SGHTA and CDR2 is FQGTGA. The length of the CDR3 is 13 residues. Losses at the gene ends were 5 bases for V and 4 bases for J; bases not matched to a gene: 4. The CDR3 reads CASSGQASTEAFF. As DNA, the CDR3 is TGTGCCAGCAGCGGACAGGCTAGCACTGAAGCTTTCTTT.

The chain recombines TRBV6-5 with TRBJ1-1; 7 positions agree with TRBD1. This CDR3 has 14 amino acids. The ends lost 6 bases at V and 5 bases at J; junction bases unmatched: 9. Germline lookup yields CDR1 MNHEY and CDR2 SVGAGI. The CDR3 DNA reads TGTGCCAGCAGAAGGACAGGTGCTGGGACTGAAGCTTTCTTT. Translating gives CASRRTGAGTEAFF.

On this clone: Distinct nucleotide sequences in the sample also encode this CDR3. This chain joins TRBV11-2 and TRBJ2-3; 7 positions agree with TRBD1. Trimming took 1 base from V and 2 from J; bases not matched to a gene: 3. This CDR3 has 15 residues. CDR1 is SGHAT and CDR2 is FQNNGV in the germline V gene. The CDR3 DNA reads as TGTGCCAGCAGCTTAGGACAGGGTAACACAGATACGCAGTATTTT. It codes for CASSLGQGNTDTQYF. Drawing the rest from reference TRBV11-2 and TRBJ2-3, the complete variable domain is EAGVAQSPRYKIIEKRQSVAFWCNPISGHATLYWYQQILGQGPKLLIQFQNNGVVDDSQLPKDRFSAERLKGVDSTLKIQPAKLEDSAVYLCASSLGQGNTDTQYFGPGTRLTVL.

This clone was seen a few times. V and J are TRBV5-4 and TRBJ1-2; TRBD1 agrees at 12 bases. The germline gives CDR1 SGHNT, CDR2 YYREEE (reference sequence). J was trimmed by 7 bases and V by 8 bases; bases with no gene match: 6. The CDR3 runs to 13 residues. The CDR3 region has the DNA TGTGCCAGTGGGGACAGGGGGCGAAGTGGCTACACCTTC. Translated: CASGDRGRSGYTF.